Shown below are 13 T cell receptor beta chains from a single sample sequenced in a study of blood T cell repertoires in COVID-19. Generated by immunoSEQ multiplex PCR, the TCRdb table keeps only in-frame clones and is missing some. The repertoire consists of 90,000 to 100,000 clones, with roughly 80% occurring once and the leading ten covering about 4.3%. The sample taken for sequencing was peripheral blood. All receptors derive from a man aged 55-75 years with acute or convalescent COVID-19.

The gene calls are TRBV7-9 and TRBJ1-2; D not resolved. Trimming left V 5 bases short and J 8 bases short, with 18 bases between. The CDR3 spans 14 residues. The germline CDR1 and CDR2 sequences are SEHNR and FQNEAQ (reference sequence). CDR3 residues: CASSLGGSGKGYTF. CDR3 coding DNA: TGTGCCAGCAGCCTTGGAGGGAGTGGAAAAGGCTACACCTTC.

The gene calls are TRBV5-1 and TRBJ1-5; D is unresolved. The CDR3 runs to 16 residues. Trimming removed 4 bases at V and 0 bases at J, with 14 bases between. Germline V gives CDR1 SGHRS, CDR2 YFSETQ. This CDR3 reads CASSLGGGGSNQPQHF. The DNA for the CDR3 is TGCGCCAGCAGCCTCGGCGGAGGAGGTAGCAATCAGCCCCAGCATTTT.

CDR3 coding DNA: TGTGCCAGCAGCTTGTATACTAGTACCACAGATACGCAGTATTTT. Translation: CASSLYTSTTDTQYF. The chain couples TRBV5-6 to TRBJ2-3; the D gene is possibly TRBD2 (5 bases). Trimming left V 1 base short and J 2 bases short, with 11 bases between. CDR3 size: 15 residues. Germline V CDR1 and CDR2: SGHDT, YYEEEE.

This clone occurred a few times. The chain carries TRBV7-2 and TRBJ1-5, with D perhaps TRBD1 (6 bases). V lost 4 bases and J lost 3, with 10 bases in between. Germline V CDR1 and CDR2: SGHTA, FQGNSA. The CDR3 is 14 residues long. The CDR3 region is CASSSQGTNQPQHF. For the CDR3, the DNA is TGTGCCAGCAGCTCCCAGGGGACCAATCAGCCCCAGCATTTT.

Remarks on this clone: Other DNA variants within this sample encode the same CDR3. The rearrangement links TRBV18 to TRBJ2-1; possibly TRBD2 for D (6 bases). CDR3 length equals 15 residues. The germline V and J ends were trimmed by 3 bases and 3 bases, with 12 bases remaining between them. CDR1 is KGHSH and CDR2 is LQKENI in the germline V gene. The CDR3 nucleotides are TGTGCCAGCTCACCGGGTACCGGGGGCTACAATGAGCAGTTCTTC. Encoded protein: CASSPGTGGYNEQFF.

In this sample, this clone turned up a few times. V gene TRBV29-1 combines with J gene TRBJ2-2; 7 bases line up with TRBD1. Germline V gives CDR1 SQVTM, CDR2 ANQGSEA. The CDR3 contains 16 residues. The V and J ends lost 7 bases and 0 bases, in that order; junction bases with no gene match: 11. This CDR3 is CSAWDSSIANTGELFF. As DNA, the CDR3 is TGCAGCGCCTGGGACAGCTCCATAGCGAACACCGGGGAGCTGTTTTTT.

The chain joins TRBV7-2 to TRBJ1-1; D gene unclear. Trimming left V 2 bases short and J 5 bases short, with 9 bases between. The length of the CDR3 is 13 residues. Germline CDR1 and CDR2: SGHTA and FQGNSA. The CDR3 bases are TGTGCCAGCAGCTTAAAGGCGGGGACTGAAGCTTTCTTT. As protein: CASSLKAGTEAFF.

This clone was seen just once. The genes are TRBV6-5 and TRBJ2-1; D unclear. The germline V and J ends were trimmed by 0 bases and 0 bases, with 9 bases remaining between them. CDR3 length: 16 residues. The germline V gene encodes CDR1 MNHEY and CDR2 SVGAGI. Written as DNA, the CDR3 is TGTGCCAGCAGTTACTCCGAGTTAAGCTCCTACAATGAGCAGTTCTTC. Translation gives CASSYSELSSYNEQFF.

Details on this clone: The DNA is omitted, as the CDR3 cannot be located on it reliably, and the CDR3 follows TCRdb's listing. The chain links TRBV28 to TRBJ2-7; the table's D call TRBD2 went unverified against the DNA. The CDR3 is 15 residues long, ends included. The germline V gene has CDR1 MDHEN and CDR2 SYDVKM. The CDR3 reads CASSTSGLAGYEQYF.

V gene TRBV10-3 combines with J gene TRBJ2-5; D is unresolved. Germline lookup yields CDR1 ENHRY and CDR2 SYGVKD. The CDR3 has 15 residues. Trimming left V 0 bases short and J 3 bases short, with 11 bases between. Written as DNA, the CDR3 is TGTGCCATCAGTGAGTCGGGCCTTTTAGAAGAGACCCAGTACTTC. Its protein product is CAISESGLLEETQYF.

This clone was seen ten or more times. The rearrangement links TRBV6-1 to TRBJ1-5; D remains unclear. Trimming removed 1 base from V and 3 bases from J, with 13 bases in between. Germline-derived CDR1 and CDR2 are MNHNS and SASEGT. This CDR3 has 16 amino acids. Here the CDR3 reads CASSEDTVRPNQPQHF. The DNA of the CDR3 is TGTGCCAGCAGTGAAGATACGGTCAGGCCCAATCAGCCCCAGCATTTT.

The CDR3 sequence is CASSERESQTQYF. CDR3 nucleotides: TGCGCCAGCAGTGAGCGAGAATCTCAGACCCAGTACTTC. V is TRBV10-2 and J is TRBJ2-5; D not certain. Trimming removed 2 bases at V and 6 bases at J, with 10 bases between. CDR3 length: 13 amino acids. Germline values: CDR1 WSHSY, CDR2 SAAADI.

The count of this clone is one. The gene calls are TRBV6-5 and TRBJ2-1; perhaps TRBD2 as D (6 bases). The CDR3 spans 13 residues. Trimming shortened V by 2 bases and J by 9 bases, and 11 bases separated the two germline ends. Germline V gene data show CDR1 as MNHEY and CDR2 as SVGAGI. This CDR3 is CASSYGQGGEQFF. CDR3 bases: TGTGCCAGCAGTTACGGTCAGGGAGGTGAGCAGTTCTTC.